The 20 T cell receptor beta chains below all came from one sample that was sequenced in a study of early T cells in non-severe SARS-CoV-2 infection (dated by TCRdb to the early 2020s). Libraries were prepared through 5' RACE. The run used a NextSeq 500. TCRdb reran the public reads through fastp at Q25 and MiXCR, keeping productive beta chains. Identical CDR3 protein sequences are pooled into one entry, listed with their most common genes and DNA. This sample holds over 45,000 distinct CDR3 sequences; about 7.7% were observed only once. Clones ranked in the top ten supply more than 9% of the sample. The material sequenced was whole blood, taken at baseline. Receptor source: an adult who was a healthcare worker with PCR-confirmed SARS-CoV-2 infection or an uninfected control (not recorded which).

This clonotype was seen repeatedly, ten times or more. The gene calls are TRBV7-9 and TRBJ1-1; no clear D. Trimming cost V 10 bases and J 6 bases, with 15 bases left between them. This CDR3 is built from 12 residues. Germline assignment: CDR1 SEHNR and CDR2 FQNEAQ (reference sequence). CDR3 nucleotides: TGTGCCACCAATGTGTGGGTACCTGAAGCTTTCTTT. This translates into CATNVWVPEAFF.

This clonotype appeared a few times. The rearrangement joins TRBV7-2 to TRBJ2-1, with D perhaps matching TRBD2 (6 bases). Germline CDR1 SGHTA, CDR2 FQGNSA. Trimming shortened V by 0 bases and J by 7 bases, and 19 bases separated the two germline ends. This CDR3 is 17 amino acids long. This CDR3 reads CASSLAAAGSFGNEQFF. CDR3 bases: TGTGCCAGCAGCTTAGCGGCGGCGGGATCGTTTGGGAATGAGCAGTTCTTC.

As DNA, the CDR3 is TGTGCCAGCTCACCACGGACCACAGGGGCTATGGATGAGCAGTTCTTC. It translates to CASSPRTTGAMDEQFF. V is TRBV18 and J is TRBJ2-1; 7 bases match TRBD1. The CDR3 is 16 amino acids. Germline loops: CDR1 KGHSH, CDR2 LQKENI. V lost 1 base, J lost 8 bases, and 11 bases stayed unmatched.

This clonotype came up a few times. The genes are TRBV5-5 and TRBJ2-5, with D possibly TRBD2 on 5 matching bases. V lost 2 bases to trimming and J lost 6 bases, with 14 bases between them. CDR3 length equals 14 residues. Germline CDR1 and CDR2: SGHKS and YYEKEE (reference sequence). CDR3 loop: CASSFFSGEKTQYF. CDR3 coding DNA: TGTGCCAGCAGCTTTTTCTCTGGGGAGAAGACCCAGTACTTC.

The chain recombines TRBV27 with TRBJ2-7; 13 bases line up with TRBD2. J gave up 6 bases and V 5 bases, and 13 bases lay outside the gene matches. CDR1 is MNHEY and CDR2 is SMNVEV in the germline V gene (reference sequence). The CDR3 contains 17 residues. The CDR3 DNA follows: TGTGCCAGCAGTAAAACCCCCGGACTAGCGGGAGACCCCGAGCAGTACTTC. Protein product: CASSKTPGLAGDPEQYF.

The chain joins TRBV9 to TRBJ2-1; 12 bases align to TRBD1. Germline values: CDR1 SGDLS, CDR2 YYNGEE. J gave up 8 bases and V 0 bases, and 9 bases lay outside the gene matches. The CDR3 is made up of 17 amino acids. The CDR3 sequence: CASSVAPGTGGPYEQFF. In DNA, the CDR3 is TGTGCCAGCAGCGTAGCTCCGGGGACAGGGGGCCCGTATGAGCAGTTCTTC. The full variable domain, rest sourced from reference TRBV9 and TRBJ2-1, is DSGVTQTPKHLITATGQRVTLRCSPRSGDLSVYWYQQSLDQGLQFLIQYYNGEERAKGNILERFSAQQFPDLHSELNLSSLELGDSALYFCASSVAPGTGGPYEQFFGPGTRLTVL.

Many counts were recorded for this clonotype. This sequence joins TRBV11-2 and TRBJ1-1; D remains ambiguous. This CDR3 has 14 residues. Trimming removed 4 bases at V and 0 bases at J, with 9 bases between. Germline V CDR1 and CDR2: SGHAT, FQNNGV. CDR3 in DNA: TGTGCCAGCAGCTCAGAAGGGCTGAACACTGAAGCTTTCTTT. This codes for CASSSEGLNTEAFF.

The chain links TRBV12-3 or TRBV12-4 to TRBJ1-5; no clear D gene. The CDR3 totals 14 residues. V lost 4 bases, J lost 1 base, and 8 bases lay in between. This CDR3 is CASSSFRSNQPQHF. CDR3 sequence (DNA): TGTGCCAGCAGTTCCTTTCGGAGCAATCAGCCCCAGCATTTT.

A few counts support this clonotype. This rearrangement joins TRBV5-1 to TRBJ1-2, with 10 positions matching TRBD1. The CDR3 is made up of 17 amino acids. Germline V lookup: CDR1 SGHRS, CDR2 YFSETQ. J lost 4 bases, V lost 4 bases, and 13 bases had no gene match. In nucleotides, the CDR3 is TGCGCCAGCAGCACTGACAGGGGGCGCGTCGGCTTCTATGGCTACACCTTC. As protein: CASSTDRGRVGFYGYTF.

The chain has TRBV28 and TRBJ2-1; D perhaps matches TRBD2 (6 bases). Germline CDR1 reads MDHEN; CDR2 reads SYDVKM. This CDR3 contains 16 residues. V gave up 4 bases and J gave up 4 bases, with 17 bases separating them. As DNA, the CDR3 is TGTGCCAGCAGTTCGACCCTCCGGGCGGGGTACAATGAGCAGTTCTTC. Amino acids: CASSSTLRAGYNEQFF.

This clonotype was detected ten times or more. V and J are TRBV6-1 and TRBJ2-7, with D possibly being TRBD2 (5 bases). Germline V gene data show CDR1 as MNHNS and CDR2 as SASEGT. The CDR3 runs 12 residues. V lost 7 bases and J lost 6, with 13 bases in between. CDR3 sequence (DNA): TGTGCCAGCACGGAGGCGAGGTCCGAGCAGTACTTC. It yields the protein CASTEARSEQYF.

The chain is built from TRBV5-1 and TRBJ2-7; tentative D call: TRBD2 (6 bases). This CDR3 is 14 amino acids long. Germline CDR1 reads SGHRS; CDR2 reads YFSETQ. V lost 0 bases and J lost 5, with 12 bases in between. The CDR3 nucleotides are TGCGCCAGCAGCTTGGTCTCCGGGGGAAACGAGCAGTACTTC. Translation: CASSLVSGGNEQYF.

In its sample, this clonotype was seen a few times. The chain uses TRBV7-3 and TRBJ1-1; the D gene is possibly TRBD1 (6 bases). CDR1 and CDR2 from the germline V gene are SGHTA and FQGTGA. This CDR3 comprises 16 residues. V lost 5 bases to trimming and J lost 2 bases, with 18 bases between them. This chain's CDR3 is CASSPGGGGTNTEAFF. CDR3 DNA: TGTGCCAGCAGCCCCGGAGGGGGAGGGACTAACACTGAAGCTTTCTTT.

V gene TRBV5-6 combines with J gene TRBJ2-1; no definite D call. V shed 1 base and J shed 10 bases, with 6 bases lying between them. The CDR3 consists of 11 residues. Per the germline V gene, CDR1 is SGHDT and CDR2 is YYEEEE. Here the CDR3 DNA reads TGTGCCAGCAGCTTGTTGAGGGAGCAGTTCTTC. Translated, it gives CASSLLREQFF.

The J gene is TRBJ2-2, the V gene TRBV3-1, with D perhaps matching TRBD2 (5 bases). The CDR3 is made up of 16 amino acids. V dropped 2 bases and J dropped 5 bases, with 15 bases sitting between them. Germline-derived CDR1 and CDR2 are LGHDT and YNNKEL (reference sequence). CDR3 sequence reads: CASSQISQRGTGELFF. In DNA, the CDR3 is TGTGCCAGCAGCCAAATCTCTCAGCGAGGGACCGGGGAGCTGTTTTTT.

On this clonotype itself: This is likely a read error, given that the CDR3 carries no conserved phenylalanine or tryptophan at its end. The rearrangement links TRBV6-1 to TRBJ2-3; TRBD2 is a possible D gene (5 bases). The germline V gene encodes CDR1 MNHNS and CDR2 SASEGT. Trimming stripped 2 bases from V and 2 bases from J, with 14 bases between. This CDR3 comprises 16 residues. The CDR3 DNA reads as TGTGCCAGCAGTGAAACCAACGGAGGCCACACAGATACGCAGTATCTT. Translating gives CASSETNGGHTDTQYL.

This clonotype was detected many times. The V and J genes are TRBV6-1 and TRBJ2-1; D not certain. The length of the CDR3 is 12 residues. Germline-derived CDR1 and CDR2 are MNHNS and SASEGT. Deletions cut 7 bases from V and 4 bases from J, with 8 bases between. For the CDR3, the DNA is TGTGCCAGCACCCGAGAGTACAATGAGCAGTTCTTC. It codes for CASTREYNEQFF.

There are a few counts of this clonotype. The chain joins TRBV10-2 to TRBJ1-2, with D possibly being TRBD1 (6 bases). The CDR3 consists of 13 residues. Trimming stripped 2 bases from V and 4 bases from J, with 8 bases between. Germline V gene sequence: CDR1 WSHSY, CDR2 SAAADI. DNA for the CDR3: TGCGCCAGCAGTGAGGGGGGCCTCTATGGCTACACCTTC. This translates into CASSEGGLYGYTF.

This clonotype has at least ten counts. V is TRBV20-1 and J is TRBJ2-7; 7 nucleotides agree with TRBD1. The trim removed 3 bases at V and 3 bases at J, leaving 8 bases unmatched. Per the germline V gene, CDR1 is DFQATT and CDR2 is SNEGSKA (reference sequence). The CDR3 sequence is 14 residues long. This CDR3 reads CSARGTEDYYEQYF. The CDR3 bases are TGCAGTGCTAGGGGGACAGAAGACTACTACGAGCAGTACTTC.

This clonotype came up a few times. The chain combines TRBV30 with TRBJ1-3, with 10 bases that match TRBD1. With 5 bases clipped from V and 2 bases from J, the junction kept 0 bases outside the gene matches. CDR3 size: 13 residues. CDR1 and CDR2 from the germline V gene are GTSNPN and SVGIG (reference sequence). CDR3 sequence (DNA): TGTGCCTGGGGGACAGGGGCTGGAAACACCATATATTTT. This encodes CAWGTGAGNTIYF.